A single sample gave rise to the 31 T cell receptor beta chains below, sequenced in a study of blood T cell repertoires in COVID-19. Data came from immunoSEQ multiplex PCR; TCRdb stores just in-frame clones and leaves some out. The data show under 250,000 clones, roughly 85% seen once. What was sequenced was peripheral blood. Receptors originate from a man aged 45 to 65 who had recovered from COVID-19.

The CDR3 DNA is TGTGCCAGCTCACGGGACAACCAAAACAATGAGCAGTTCTTC. Translating gives CASSRDNQNNEQFF. The V call is TRBV18, the J call TRBJ2-1; TRBD1 might be the D (6 bases). Trimming removed 4 bases from V and 5 bases from J, with 12 bases in between. Germline assignment: CDR1 KGHSH and CDR2 LQKENI. The CDR3 loop spans 14 amino acids.

CDR3 coding DNA: TGTGCCAGCAGTGAAGCGGGAACAGGGGGAAAACTGTTTTTT. Translated: CASSEAGTGGKLFF. The V gene is TRBV6-1, the J gene TRBJ1-4, with 8 bases identical to TRBD1. The CDR3 runs 14 residues. The trim removed 0 bases at V and 10 bases at J, leaving 4 bases unmatched. The germline gives CDR1 MNHNS, CDR2 SASEGT.

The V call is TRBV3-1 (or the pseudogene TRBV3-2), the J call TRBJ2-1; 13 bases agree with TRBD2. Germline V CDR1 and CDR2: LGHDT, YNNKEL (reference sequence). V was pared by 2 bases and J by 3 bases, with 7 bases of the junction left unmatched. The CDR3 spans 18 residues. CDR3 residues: CASSQSGLAGVRYNEQFF. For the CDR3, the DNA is TGTGCCAGCAGCCAATCCGGACTAGCGGGAGTCCGCTACAATGAGCAGTTCTTC.

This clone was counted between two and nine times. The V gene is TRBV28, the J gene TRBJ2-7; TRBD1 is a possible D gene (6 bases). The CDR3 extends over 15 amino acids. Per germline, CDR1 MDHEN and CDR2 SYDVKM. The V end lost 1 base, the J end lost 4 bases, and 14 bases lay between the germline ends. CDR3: CASSLSSHRAYEQYF. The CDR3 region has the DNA TGTGCCAGCAGTTTATCCTCACACAGGGCGTACGAGCAGTACTTC.

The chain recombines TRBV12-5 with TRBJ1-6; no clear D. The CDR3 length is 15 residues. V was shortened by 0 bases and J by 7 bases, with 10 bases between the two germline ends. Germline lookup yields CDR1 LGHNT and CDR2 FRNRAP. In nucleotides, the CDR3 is TGTGCTAGTGGTTTGGTACAGAGGGAGAATTCACCCCTCCACTTT. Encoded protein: CASGLVQRENSPLHF.

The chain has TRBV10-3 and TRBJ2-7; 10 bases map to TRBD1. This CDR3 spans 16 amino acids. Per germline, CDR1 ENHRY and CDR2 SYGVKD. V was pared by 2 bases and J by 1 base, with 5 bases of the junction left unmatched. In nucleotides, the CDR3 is TGTGCCATCAGTGAGCCGGGACAGGGGTCTTCCTACGAGCAGTACTTC. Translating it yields CAISEPGQGSSYEQYF.

CDR3 residues: CASSPRVLNGGVNQPQHF. CDR3 coding DNA: TGCGCCAGCAGCCCACGAGTCCTAAACGGAGGGGTCAATCAGCCCCAGCATTTT. The chain combines TRBV5-1 with TRBJ1-5; a weak D match, TRBD1 (5 bases). V was shortened by 4 bases and J by 3 bases, with 23 bases between the two germline ends. CDR1 is SGHRS and CDR2 is YFSETQ in the germline V gene. The CDR3 is made up of 18 amino acids.

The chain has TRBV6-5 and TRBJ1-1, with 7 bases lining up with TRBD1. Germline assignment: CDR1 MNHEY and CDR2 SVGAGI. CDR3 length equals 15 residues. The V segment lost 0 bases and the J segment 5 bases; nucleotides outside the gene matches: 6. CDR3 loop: CASSYSRQGKTEAFF. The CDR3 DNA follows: TGTGCCAGCAGTTACTCGAGACAGGGTAAAACTGAAGCTTTCTTT.

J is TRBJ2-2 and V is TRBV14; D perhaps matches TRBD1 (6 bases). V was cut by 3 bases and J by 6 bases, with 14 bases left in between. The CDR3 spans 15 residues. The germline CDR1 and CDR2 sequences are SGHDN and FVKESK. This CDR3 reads CASSHWQGLAGELFF. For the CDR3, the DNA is TGTGCCAGCAGCCATTGGCAGGGGTTAGCCGGGGAGCTGTTTTTT.

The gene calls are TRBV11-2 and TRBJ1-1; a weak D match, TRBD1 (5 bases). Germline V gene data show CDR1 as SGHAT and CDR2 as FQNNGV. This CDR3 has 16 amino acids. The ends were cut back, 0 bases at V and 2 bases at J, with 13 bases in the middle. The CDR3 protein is CASSLEFGRANTEAFF. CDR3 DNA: TGTGCCAGCAGCTTAGAATTTGGCAGGGCCAACACTGAAGCTTTCTTT.

The CDR3 region is CASSKIRTGLVYTDTQYF. The DNA for the CDR3 is TGTGCCAGCAGTAAGATAAGGACAGGGCTGGTCTACACAGATACGCAGTATTTT. The chain combines TRBV28 with TRBJ2-3; 8 nucleotides match TRBD1. Trimming at V came to 5 bases and at J to 2 bases, leaving 15 bases not matched to a gene. This CDR3 has 18 residues. CDR1 and CDR2 (germline): MDHEN, SYDVKM.

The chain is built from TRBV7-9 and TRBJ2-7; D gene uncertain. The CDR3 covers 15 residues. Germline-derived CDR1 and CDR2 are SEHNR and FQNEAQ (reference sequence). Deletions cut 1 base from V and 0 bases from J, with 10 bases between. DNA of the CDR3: TGTGCCAGCAGCTTAGTATCGTACGGCTCCTACGAGCAGTACTTC. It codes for CASSLVSYGSYEQYF.

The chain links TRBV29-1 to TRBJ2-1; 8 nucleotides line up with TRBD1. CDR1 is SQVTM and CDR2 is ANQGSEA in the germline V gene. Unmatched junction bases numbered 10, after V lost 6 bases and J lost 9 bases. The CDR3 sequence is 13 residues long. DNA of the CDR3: TGCAGCGTCGCTGGTCCAGGGGGCAGTGAGCAGTTCTTC. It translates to CSVAGPGGSEQFF.

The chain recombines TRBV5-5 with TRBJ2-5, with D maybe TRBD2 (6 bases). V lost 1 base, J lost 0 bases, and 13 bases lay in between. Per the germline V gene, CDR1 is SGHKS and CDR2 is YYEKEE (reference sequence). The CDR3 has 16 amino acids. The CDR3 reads CASSLQGGMYQETQYF. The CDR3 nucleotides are TGTGCCAGCAGCTTGCAGGGCGGGATGTACCAAGAGACCCAGTACTTC.

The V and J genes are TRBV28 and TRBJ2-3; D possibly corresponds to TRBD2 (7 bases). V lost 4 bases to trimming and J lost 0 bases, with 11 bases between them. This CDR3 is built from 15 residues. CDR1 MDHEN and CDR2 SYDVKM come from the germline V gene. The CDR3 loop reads CASSSRGASTDTQYF. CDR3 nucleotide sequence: TGTGCCAGCAGTTCCCGGGGGGCTAGCACAGATACGCAGTATTTT.

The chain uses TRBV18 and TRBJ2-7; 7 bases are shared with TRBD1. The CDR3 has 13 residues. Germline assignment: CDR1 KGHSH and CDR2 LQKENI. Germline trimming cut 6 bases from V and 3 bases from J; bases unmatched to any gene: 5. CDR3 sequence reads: CASSSGQYYEQYF. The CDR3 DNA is TGTGCCAGCTCGTCGGGACAGTACTACGAGCAGTACTTC.

DNA of the CDR3: TGTGCCAGCAGTTTCCGTGGGACTAGCGGGGTTGAGCAGTACTTC. It encodes CASSFRGTSGVEQYF. The chain combines TRBV28 with TRBJ2-7; 13 bases are shared with TRBD2. The CDR3 covers 15 residues. Trimming took 3 bases from V and 7 from J; bases not matched to a gene: 6. Per germline, CDR1 MDHEN and CDR2 SYDVKM.

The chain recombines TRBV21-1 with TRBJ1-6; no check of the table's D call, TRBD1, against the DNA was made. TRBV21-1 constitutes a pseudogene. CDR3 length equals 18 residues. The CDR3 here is CASRPPVYRDRINSPLHF. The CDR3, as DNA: TGTGCCAGCAGGCCCCCAGTCTACCGGGACAGGATTAATTCACCCCTCCACTTT.

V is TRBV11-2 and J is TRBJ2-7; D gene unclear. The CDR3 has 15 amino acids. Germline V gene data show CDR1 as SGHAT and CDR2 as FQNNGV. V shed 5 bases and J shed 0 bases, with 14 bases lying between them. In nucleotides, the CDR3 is TGTGCCAGCAGCCAGATGACGGCAGGCTCCTACGAGCAGTACTTC. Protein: CASSQMTAGSYEQYF.

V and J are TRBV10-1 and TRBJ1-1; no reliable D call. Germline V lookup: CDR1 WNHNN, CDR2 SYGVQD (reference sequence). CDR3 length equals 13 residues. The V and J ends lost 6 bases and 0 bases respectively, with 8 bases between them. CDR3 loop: CASRRSMNTEAFF. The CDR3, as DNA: TGCGCCAGCAGACGGTCAATGAACACTGAAGCTTTCTTT.

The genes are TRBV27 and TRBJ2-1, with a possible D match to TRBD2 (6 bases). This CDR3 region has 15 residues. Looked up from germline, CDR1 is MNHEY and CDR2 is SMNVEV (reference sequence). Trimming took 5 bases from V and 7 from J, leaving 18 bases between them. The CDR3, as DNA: TGTGCCAGCAGTCACGTTAGCGGAAGTAGTAATGAGCAGTTCTTC. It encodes CASSHVSGSSNEQFF.

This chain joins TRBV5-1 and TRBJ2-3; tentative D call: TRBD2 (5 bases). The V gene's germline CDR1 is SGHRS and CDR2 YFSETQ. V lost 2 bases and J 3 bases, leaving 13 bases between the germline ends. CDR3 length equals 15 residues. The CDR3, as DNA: TGCGCCAGCAGCTTTCCGGACTCCAAAACAGATACGCAGTATTTT. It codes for CASSFPDSKTDTQYF.

The CDR3 loop is CASSLGLTRETQYF. In nucleotides, the CDR3 is TGTGCCAGCAGCTTAGGCCTAACGAGGGAGACCCAGTACTTC. This chain links TRBV13 with TRBJ2-5, with D unclear. Trimming took off 0 bases at V and 5 bases at J, with 10 bases between the two ends. Germline V gene sequence: CDR1 PRHDT, CDR2 FYEKMQ (reference sequence). There are 14 residues in the CDR3.

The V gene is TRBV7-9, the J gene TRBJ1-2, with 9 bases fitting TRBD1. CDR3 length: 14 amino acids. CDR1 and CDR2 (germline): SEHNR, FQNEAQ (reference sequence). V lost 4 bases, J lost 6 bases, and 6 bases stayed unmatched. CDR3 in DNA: TGTGCCAGCAGCTCTCGGGGACAGGGCGATGGCTACACCTTC. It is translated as CASSSRGQGDGYTF. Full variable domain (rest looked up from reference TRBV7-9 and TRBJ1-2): DTGVSQNPRHKITKRGQNVTFRCDPISEHNRLYWYRQTLGQGPEFLTYFQNEAQLEKSRLLSDRFSAERPKGSFSTLEIQRTEQGDSAMYLCASSSRGQGDGYTFGSGTRLTVV.

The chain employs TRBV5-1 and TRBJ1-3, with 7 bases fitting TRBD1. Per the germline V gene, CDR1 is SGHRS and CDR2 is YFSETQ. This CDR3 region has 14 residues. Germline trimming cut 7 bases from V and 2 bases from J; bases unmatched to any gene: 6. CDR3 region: CASGQGVAGNTIYF. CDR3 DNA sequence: TGCGCCAGCGGTCAGGGGGTAGCTGGAAACACCATATATTTT.

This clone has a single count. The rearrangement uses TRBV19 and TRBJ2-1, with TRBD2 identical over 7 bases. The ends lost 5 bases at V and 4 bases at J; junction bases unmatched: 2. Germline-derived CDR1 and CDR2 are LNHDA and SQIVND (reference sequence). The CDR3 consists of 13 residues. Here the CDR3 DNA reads TGTGCCAGTAGTGCGGGAGCTTACAATGAGCAGTTCTTC. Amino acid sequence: CASSAGAYNEQFF.

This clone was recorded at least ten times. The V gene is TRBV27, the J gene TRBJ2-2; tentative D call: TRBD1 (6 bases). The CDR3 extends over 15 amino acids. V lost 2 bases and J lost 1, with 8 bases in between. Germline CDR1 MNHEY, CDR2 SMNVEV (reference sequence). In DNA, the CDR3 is TGTGCCAGCAGTTTACCAGGGGTGAACACCGGGGAGCTGTTTTTT. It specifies CASSLPGVNTGELFF.

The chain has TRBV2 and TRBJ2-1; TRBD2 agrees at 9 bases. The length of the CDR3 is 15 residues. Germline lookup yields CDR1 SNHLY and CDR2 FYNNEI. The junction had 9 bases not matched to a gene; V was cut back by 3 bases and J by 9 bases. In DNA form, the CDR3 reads TGTGCCAGCAGTGATTTAGCGGGAGTTTGGAGTGAGCAGTTCTTC. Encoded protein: CASSDLAGVWSEQFF. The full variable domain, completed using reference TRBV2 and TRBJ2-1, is EPEVTQTPSHQVTQMGQEVILRCVPISNHLYFYWYRQILGQKVEFLVSFYNNEISEKSEIFDDQFSVERPDGSNFTLKIRSTKLEDSAMYFCASSDLAGVWSEQFFGPGTRLTVL.

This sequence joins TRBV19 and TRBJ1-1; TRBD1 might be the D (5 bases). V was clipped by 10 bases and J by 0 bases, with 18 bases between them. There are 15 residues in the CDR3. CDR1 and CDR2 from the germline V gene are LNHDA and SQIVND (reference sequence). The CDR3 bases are TGTGCCACACTCAGGGCCGGACCCATGAACACTGAAGCTTTCTTT. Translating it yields CATLRAGPMNTEAFF.

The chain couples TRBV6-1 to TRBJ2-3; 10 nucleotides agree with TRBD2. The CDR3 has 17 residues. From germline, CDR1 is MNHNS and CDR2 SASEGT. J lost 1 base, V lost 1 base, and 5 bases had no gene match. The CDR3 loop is CASSEGTSGWGTDTQYF. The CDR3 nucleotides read TGTGCCAGCAGTGAAGGGACTAGCGGCTGGGGCACAGATACGCAGTATTTT.

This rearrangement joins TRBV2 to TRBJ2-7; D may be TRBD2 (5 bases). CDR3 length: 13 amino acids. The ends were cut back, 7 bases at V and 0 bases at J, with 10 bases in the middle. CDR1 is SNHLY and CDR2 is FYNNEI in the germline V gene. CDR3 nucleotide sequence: TGTGCCAGCAACCTAGCCCACTCCTACGAGCAGTACTTC. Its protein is CASNLAHSYEQYF.